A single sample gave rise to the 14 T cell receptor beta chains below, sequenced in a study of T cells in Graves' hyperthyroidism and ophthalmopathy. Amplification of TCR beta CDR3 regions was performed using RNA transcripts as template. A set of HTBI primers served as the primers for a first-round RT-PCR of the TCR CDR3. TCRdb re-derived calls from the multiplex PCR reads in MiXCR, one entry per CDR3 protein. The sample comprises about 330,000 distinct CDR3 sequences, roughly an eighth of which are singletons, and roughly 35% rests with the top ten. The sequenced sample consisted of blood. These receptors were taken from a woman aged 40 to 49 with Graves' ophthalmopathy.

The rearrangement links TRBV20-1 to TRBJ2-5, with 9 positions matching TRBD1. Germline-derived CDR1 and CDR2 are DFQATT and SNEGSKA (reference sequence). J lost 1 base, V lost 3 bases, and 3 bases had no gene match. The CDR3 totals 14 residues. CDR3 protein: CSARTGGFQETQYF. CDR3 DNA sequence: TGCAGTGCTAGGACAGGGGGTTTCCAAGAGACCCAGTACTTC.

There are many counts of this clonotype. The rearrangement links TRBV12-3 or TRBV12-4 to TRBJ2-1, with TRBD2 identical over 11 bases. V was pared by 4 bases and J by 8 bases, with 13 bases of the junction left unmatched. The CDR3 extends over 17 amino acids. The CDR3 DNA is TGTGCCAGCAGTTCCCCCTTACTAGCGGGAGCTGCCGATGAGCAGTTCTTC. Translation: CASSSPLLAGAADEQFF.

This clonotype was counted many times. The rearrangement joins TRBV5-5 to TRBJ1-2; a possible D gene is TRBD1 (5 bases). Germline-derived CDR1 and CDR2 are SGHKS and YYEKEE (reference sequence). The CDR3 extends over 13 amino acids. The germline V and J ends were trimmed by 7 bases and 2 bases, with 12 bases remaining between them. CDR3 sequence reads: CASGNDRNYGYTF. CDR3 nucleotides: TGTGCCAGCGGCAACGACAGAAACTATGGCTACACCTTC.

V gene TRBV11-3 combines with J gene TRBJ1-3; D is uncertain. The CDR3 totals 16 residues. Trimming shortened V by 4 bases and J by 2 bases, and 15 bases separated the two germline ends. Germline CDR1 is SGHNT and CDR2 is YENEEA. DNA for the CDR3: TGTGCCAGCAGCTCCAGGTCCGACCATACTGGAAACACCATATATTTT. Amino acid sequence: CASSSRSDHTGNTIYF.

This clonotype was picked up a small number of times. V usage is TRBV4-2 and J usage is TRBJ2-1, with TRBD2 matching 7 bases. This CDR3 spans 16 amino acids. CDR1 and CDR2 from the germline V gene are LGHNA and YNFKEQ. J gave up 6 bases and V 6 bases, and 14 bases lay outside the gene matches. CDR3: CASSLLTSANGNEQFF. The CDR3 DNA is TGTGCCAGCAGTCTACTAACTAGCGCAAATGGCAATGAGCAGTTCTTC.

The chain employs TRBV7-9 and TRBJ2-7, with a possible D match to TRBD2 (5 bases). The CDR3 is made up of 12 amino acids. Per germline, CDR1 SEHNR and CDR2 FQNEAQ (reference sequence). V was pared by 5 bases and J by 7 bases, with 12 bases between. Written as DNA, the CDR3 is TGTGCCAGCAGCCAGAGCCCGGGGGAGCAGTACTTC. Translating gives CASSQSPGEQYF.

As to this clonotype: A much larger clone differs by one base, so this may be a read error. CDR3 loop: CASSLVGGEYEQFF. As DNA, the CDR3 is TGTGCCAGCAGCCTCGTAGGGGGGGAATACGAGCAGTTCTTC. This sequence joins TRBV7-2 and TRBJ2-1; TRBD2 might be the D (7 bases). The V gene lost 5 bases and the J gene lost 10 bases, with 18 bases spanning the gap. CDR1 is SGHTA, CDR2 FQGNSA, per germline. The CDR3 contains 14 residues.

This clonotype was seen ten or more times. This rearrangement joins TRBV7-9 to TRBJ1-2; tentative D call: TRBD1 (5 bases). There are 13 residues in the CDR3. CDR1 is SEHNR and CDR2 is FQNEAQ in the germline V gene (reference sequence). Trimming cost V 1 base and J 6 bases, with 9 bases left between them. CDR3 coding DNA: TGTGCCAGCAGCTTAGGCAGGGAGAATGGCTACACCTTC. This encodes CASSLGRENGYTF.

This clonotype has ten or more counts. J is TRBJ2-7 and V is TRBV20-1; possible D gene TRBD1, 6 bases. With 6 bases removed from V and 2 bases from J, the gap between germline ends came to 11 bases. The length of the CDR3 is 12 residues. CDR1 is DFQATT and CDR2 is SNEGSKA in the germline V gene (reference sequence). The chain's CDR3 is CSAPGQTYEQYF. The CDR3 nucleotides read TGCAGTGCACCTGGACAGACCTACGAGCAGTACTTC.

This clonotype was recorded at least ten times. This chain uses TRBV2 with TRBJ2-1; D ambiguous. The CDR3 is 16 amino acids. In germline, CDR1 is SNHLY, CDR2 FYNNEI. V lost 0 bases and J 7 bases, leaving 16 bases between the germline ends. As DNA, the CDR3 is TGTGCCAGCAGTGAAGCGCTTTCGGGTACACGAAATGAGCAGTTCTTC. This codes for CASSEALSGTRNEQFF.

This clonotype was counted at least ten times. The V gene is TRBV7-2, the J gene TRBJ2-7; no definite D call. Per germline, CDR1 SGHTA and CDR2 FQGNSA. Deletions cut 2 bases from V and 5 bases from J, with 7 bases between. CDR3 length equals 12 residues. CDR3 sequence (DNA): TGTGCCAGCAGCTTAAGACTCCACGAGCAGTACTTC. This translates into CASSLRLHEQYF.

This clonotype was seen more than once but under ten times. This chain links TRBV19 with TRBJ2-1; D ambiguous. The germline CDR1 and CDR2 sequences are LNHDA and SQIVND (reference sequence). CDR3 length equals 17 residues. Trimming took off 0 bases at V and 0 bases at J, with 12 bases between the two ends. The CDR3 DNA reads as TGTGCCAGTAGTATAGATAGGAAACGGACCTCCTACAATGAGCAGTTCTTC. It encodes CASSIDRKRTSYNEQFF.

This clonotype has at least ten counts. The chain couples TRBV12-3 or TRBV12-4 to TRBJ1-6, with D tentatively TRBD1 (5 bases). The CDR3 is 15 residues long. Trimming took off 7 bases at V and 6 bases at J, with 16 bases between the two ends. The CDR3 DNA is TGTGCCAGCAATGTTGGGGGACCGTTTAATTCACCCCTCCACTTT. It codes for CASNVGGPFNSPLHF.

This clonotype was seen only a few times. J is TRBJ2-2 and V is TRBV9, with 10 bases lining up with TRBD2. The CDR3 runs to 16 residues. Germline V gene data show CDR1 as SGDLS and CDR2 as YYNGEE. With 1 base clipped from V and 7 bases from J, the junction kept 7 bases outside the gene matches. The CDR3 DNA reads TGTGCCAGCAGCGTAACTTGGGGACTAGCGATCGGGGAGCTGTTTTTT. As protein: CASSVTWGLAIGELFF.